Shown below are 11 T cell receptor beta chains from a single sample sequenced in a study of shared clonotypes between healthy human individuals. Measured with immunoSEQ multiplex PCR; TCRdb has only the in-frame clones, and not every one. The repertoire holds approximately 2,000,000 clones, with 85% to 95% as singletons. Specimen: naive CD4+ T cells from PBMCs. The sample's subset: CD45RA+ positively selected. The source is a man aged 18 to 30 in good health. Some clones in this sample may be carry-over from other donors' samples.

The J gene is TRBJ2-5, the V gene TRBV28, with 7 bases identical to TRBD1. Germline V lookup: CDR1 MDHEN, CDR2 SYDVKM. J lost 5 bases, V lost 5 bases, and 14 bases had no gene match. The CDR3 sequence is 16 residues long. The CDR3 coding sequence is TGTGCCAGCAGTGATGCCGGGACAGCCTCCCGGGAGACCCAGTACTTC. This sequence encodes CASSDAGTASRETQYF.

The rearrangement links TRBV4-1 to TRBJ2-7; no reliable D call. The germline V gene has CDR1 MGHRA and CDR2 YSYEKL. The germline V and J ends were trimmed by 4 bases and 0 bases, with 10 bases remaining between them. This CDR3 spans 14 amino acids. The CDR3 sequence: CASSPARSSYEQYF. For the CDR3, the DNA is TGCGCCAGCAGCCCCGCTCGGAGCTCCTACGAGCAGTACTTC.

The J gene is TRBJ2-5, the V gene TRBV30; possibly TRBD1 for D (6 bases). The DNA end lines up better with TRBJ2-7; the J call may be wrong. The CDR3 sequence is 15 residues long. CDR1 is GTSNPN and CDR2 is SVGIG in the germline V gene (reference sequence). The CDR3 is CAWSVSPGAWYEQYF. CDR3 sequence (DNA): TGTGCCTGGAGTGTTTCCCCAGGGGCTTGGTACGAGCAGTACTTC.

The CDR3 spells CASSLEGSYAGELFF. The CDR3 bases are TGCGCCAGCAGCTTGGAAGGTAGCTATGCCGGGGAGCTGTTTTTT. The rearrangement uses TRBV5-1 and TRBJ2-2, with no clear D. Trimming took 0 bases from V and 6 from J, leaving 12 bases between them. CDR3 length: 15 residues. Germline lookup yields CDR1 SGHRS and CDR2 YFSETQ. Variable domain in full (rest from reference TRBV5-1 and TRBJ2-2): KAGVTQTPRYLIKTRGQQVTLSCSPISGHRSVSWYQQTPGQGLQFLFEYFSETQRNKGNFPGRFSGRQFSNSRSEMNVSTLELGDSALYLCASSLEGSYAGELFFGEGSRLTVL.

The chain recombines TRBV5-1 with TRBJ1-3; D is uncertain. Trimming removed 4 bases at V and 4 bases at J, with 18 bases between. The germline gives CDR1 SGHRS, CDR2 YFSETQ. CDR3 length: 16 residues. CDR3 loop: CASSPLTPSSGNTIYF. The CDR3 bases are TGCGCCAGCAGCCCGTTGACCCCTTCCTCCGGAAACACCATATATTTT.

CDR3 in amino acids: CASSQRGGSQETQYF. The CDR3 DNA follows: TGCGCCAGCAGCCAGAGGGGGGGTTCCCAAGAGACCCAGTACTTC. The chain employs TRBV4-3 and TRBJ2-5; TRBD2 might be the D (7 bases). Germline V gene data show CDR1 as LGHNA and CDR2 as YSLEER. V was clipped by 3 bases and J by 1 base, with 12 bases between them. The CDR3 totals 15 residues.

As regards this clone: The same CDR3 is also encoded by other DNA sequences in this sample. The V and J genes are TRBV28 and TRBJ2-7; 9 nucleotides match TRBD2. The V and J ends lost 2 bases and 1 base, in that order; junction bases with no gene match: 3. Germline V gives CDR1 MDHEN, CDR2 SYDVKM. The CDR3 extends over 15 amino acids. This chain's CDR3 is CASSLGLAGSYEQYF. Written as DNA, the CDR3 is TGTGCCAGCAGTTTAGGGCTAGCGGGATCCTACGAGCAGTACTTC.

A remark on this clone: Other DNA sequences of this sample code for an identical CDR3. The rearrangement uses TRBV28 and TRBJ1-2; 7 nucleotides match TRBD1. V was pared by 3 bases and J by 8 bases, with 3 bases of the junction left unmatched. The CDR3 loop spans 12 amino acids. Germline V lookup: CDR1 MDHEN, CDR2 SYDVKM. CDR3 sequence reads: CASSFRGSGYTF. The CDR3 nucleotides read TGTGCCAGCAGTTTCAGGGGGTCAGGCTACACCTTC.

This sequence joins TRBV7-9 and TRBJ2-6; D ambiguous. Germline lookup yields CDR1 SEHNR and CDR2 FQNEAQ (reference sequence). The V end lost 5 bases, the J end lost 2 bases, and 10 bases lay between the germline ends. The CDR3 totals 15 residues. In DNA form, the CDR3 reads TGTGCCAGCAGCGCCTCTAGGGCTGGGGCCAACGTCCTGACTTTC. Protein product: CASSASRAGANVLTF.

This chain joins TRBV7-6 and TRBJ2-2; weak D call: TRBD1 (6 bases). V was clipped by 1 base and J by 0 bases, with 12 bases between them. The CDR3 has 17 residues. Germline CDR1 SGHVS, CDR2 FNYEAQ. The CDR3 DNA reads TGTGCCAGCAGCTTAGTCATTTCAGGGGCGAACACCGGGGAGCTGTTTTTT. This translates into CASSLVISGANTGELFF.

This clone has just a few counts. The chain has TRBV6-1 and TRBJ2-3; 8 bases match TRBD2. Germline CDR1 reads MNHNS; CDR2 reads SASEGT. There are 14 residues in the CDR3. V shed 6 bases, J shed 1 base, and the junction held 3 bases outside the gene matches. The CDR3 coding sequence is TGTGCCAGCAGACTAGCGGCAGGCACAGATACGCAGTATTTT. Amino acid sequence: CASRLAAGTDTQYF.